Following are 4 T cell receptor beta chains from one sample sequenced in a study of Graves' ophthalmopathy and Graves' hyperthyroidism. Beta-chain TCR CDR3 regions were amplified from RNA transcripts. Investigators did first-round RT-PCR with HTBI primers, then second-round multiplex PCR. TCRdb itself ran the multiplex PCR reads through MiXCR, one entry per CDR3 protein. Among hundreds of thousands of distinct CDR3 sequences listed, about two fifths were seen once. Source material: peripheral blood. The receptors were gathered from an adult man with Graves' ophthalmopathy.

The rearrangement joins TRBV25-1 to TRBJ1-4, with D hard to call. The germline V gene has CDR1 MGHDK and CDR2 SYGVNS. This CDR3 has 15 residues. Trimming stripped 3 bases from V and 7 bases from J, with 15 bases between. In DNA form, the CDR3 reads TGTGCCAGCAGTGACCTCGGGGAGCGGGGTGAAAAACTGTTTTTT. Translation: CASSDLGERGEKLFF.

The rearrangement uses TRBV2 and TRBJ2-6, with 7 bases lining up with TRBD1. CDR1 is SNHLY, CDR2 FYNNEI, per germline. The CDR3 extends over 11 amino acids. This CDR3 reads CEGQGANVLTF. Here the CDR3 DNA reads TGTGAGGGACAGGGGGCCAACGTCCTGACTTTC.

The rearrangement links TRBV7-2 to TRBJ1-6; D uncertain. Trimming shortened V by 8 bases and J by 10 bases, and 12 bases separated the two germline ends. This CDR3 comprises 12 residues. Germline V gene sequence: CDR1 SGHTA, CDR2 FQGNSA. The CDR3 DNA reads TGTGCCAGCCAAGAACCGGGCTCACCCCTCCACTTT. As protein: CASQEPGSPLHF.

About this clonotype: A much larger clone is a single base away; this may be a read error. This chain joins TRBV25-1 and TRBJ2-7; D is possibly TRBD1 (6 bases). Germline loops: CDR1 MGHDK, CDR2 SYGVNS. The CDR3 sequence is 17 residues long. In nucleotides, the CDR3 is TGTGCCAGCAGTGGCCTTACTGGGGACACGGCCTCCTGCGAGCAGTACTTC. Translation: CASSGLTGDTASCEQYF.